The T cell receptor (beta chain) described here comes from a study of post-analysis software for immune sequencing data. Study as a whole: The cohort encompassed relapsing-remitting, secondary progressive and progressive-relapsing multiple sclerosis disease courses.

To note about this clonotype: What it recognizes is unknown.

Overall study results and limits: People with multiple sclerosis had a significantly lower normalized Chao1 diversity than controls did. Controls showed lower frequencies than patients for roughly 5 TRBV segments, and TRBV5-6, TRBV5-1 and TRBV20-1 were among these.

Unique-molecular-identifier-tagged TCR beta cDNA libraries were used. Input amounts of about 0.85 to 11 million T cells were used. These gave 500,000 or so cDNA molecules, so each molecule approximated one T cell. A single record per CDR3 protein comes from TCRdb applying MiXCR to the PCR reads. The sample shows roughly 800,000 distinct CDR3 sequences, about 53% of them seen only once. The CDR3 has 11 residues. The V and J ends lost 4 bases and 13 bases respectively, with 11 bases between them. Germline CDR1 is MGHDK and CDR2 is SYGVNS. The receptor was derived from a girl aged 5 to 17 with multiple sclerosis. The genes are TRBV25-1 and TRBJ2-1; no definite D call. Source material: blood. The CDR3 bases are TGTGCCAGCAGTGTGTTGCAGACCCAGTTCTTC. It translates to CASSVLQTQFF. Complete variable domain (other parts from reference TRBV25-1 and TRBJ2-1): EADIYQTPRYLVIGTGKKITLECSQTMGHDKMYWYQQDPGMELHLIHYSYGVNSTEKGDLSSESTVSRIRTEHFPLTLESARPSHTSQYLCASSVLQTQFFGPGTRLTVL.